The 28 T cell receptor beta chains below come from one sample, sequenced in a study of OX40 agonist ivuxolimab in advanced cancers. Clones were read by immunoSEQ multiplex PCR, and TCRdb kept only the in-frame ones, dropping some. The sample includes 35,000 to 40,000 clones, roughly four fifths of them seen just once. Material: CD4+ or CD8+ T cells sorted from blood, obtained in a trial of the OX40 agonist ivuxolimab. Every receptor here comes from an adult with an advanced solid tumor such as melanoma, head and neck, liver or kidney cancer.

This clone was observed a single time. V is TRBV11-2 and J is TRBJ1-6; TRBD1 aligns across 10 bases. Germline V gene data show CDR1 as SGHAT and CDR2 as FQNNGV. The CDR3 sequence is 15 residues long. V was pared by 0 bases and J by 8 bases, with 1 base of the junction left unmatched. Here the CDR3 DNA reads TGTGCCAGCAGCTTAGAGACAGGGGGCCATTCACCCCTCCACTTT. It is translated as CASSLETGGHSPLHF.

V and J are TRBV5-4 and TRBJ2-7, with D tentatively TRBD2 (7 bases). The CDR3 sequence is 16 residues long. The germline V gene has CDR1 SGHNT and CDR2 YYREEE (reference sequence). Trimming left V 2 bases short and J 6 bases short, with 21 bases between. The CDR3 here is CASSLGPQGGIGEQYF. In DNA, the CDR3 is TGTGCCAGCAGCTTAGGGCCACAGGGAGGGATCGGCGAGCAGTACTTC. Filled out from reference TRBV5-4 and TRBJ2-7, the complete variable domain reads ETGVTQSPTHLIKTRGQQVTLRCSSQSGHNTVSWYQQALGQGPQFIFQYYREEENGRGNFPPRFSGLQFPNYSSELNVNALELDDSALYLCASSLGPQGGIGEQYFGPGTRLTVT.

The chain couples TRBV19 to TRBJ1-3; TRBD1 is a possible D gene (6 bases). The CDR3 extends over 15 amino acids. The germline V gene has CDR1 LNHDA and CDR2 SQIVND (reference sequence). V was pared by 7 bases and J by 0 bases, with 13 bases between. CDR3 residues: CASIPDSTSGNTIYF. CDR3 in DNA: TGTGCCAGTATCCCGGACAGCACCTCTGGAAACACCATATATTTT.

The V gene is TRBV6-5, the J gene TRBJ2-3; D is uncertain. Germline V lookup: CDR1 MNHEY, CDR2 SVGAGI. Trimming pared 5 bases from V and 14 bases from J, leaving 14 bases between. The CDR3 length is 11 residues. This chain's CDR3 is CASSGLARLYF. The DNA of the CDR3 is TGTGCCAGCAGTGGTCTCGCCAGACTGTATTTT.

This clone showed up just a few times. The rearrangement joins TRBV2 to TRBJ1-5; D ambiguous. This CDR3 contains 14 residues. Germline CDR1 SNHLY, CDR2 FYNNEI. Trimming left V 2 bases short and J 2 bases short, with 7 bases between. The CDR3 coding sequence is TGTGCCAGCAGTGAACGGGTCGGCAATCAGCCCCAGCATTTT. The encoded protein is CASSERVGNQPQHF.

The CDR3 nucleotides are TGTGCCAGCAGCACCTTGACTAGCTTTTCTGGTGAGCAGTTCTTC. This encodes CASSTLTSFSGEQFF. The chain couples TRBV7-8 to TRBJ2-1; 7 bases are a match to TRBD2. After removal of 5 bases from V and 9 bases from J, the junction contained 13 bases not matched to a gene. Germline assignment: CDR1 SGHVS and CDR2 FQNEAQ. CDR3 length: 15 residues.

This chain joins TRBV28 and TRBJ1-5, with D perhaps TRBD1 (5 bases). The CDR3 has 13 residues. Germline V gene data show CDR1 as MDHEN and CDR2 as SYDVKM. Trimming took off 8 bases at V and 2 bases at J, with 10 bases between the two ends. The CDR3 is CASDSGGNQPQHF. The CDR3 DNA reads TGTGCCAGCGACAGCGGGGGCAATCAGCCCCAGCATTTT. The variable domain in full, with the rest retrieved from reference TRBV28 and TRBJ1-5, is DVKVTQSSRYLVKRTGEKVFLECVQDMDHENMFWYRQDPGLGLRLIYFSYDVKMKEKGDIPEGYSVSREKKERFSLILESASTNQTSMYLCASDSGGNQPQHFGDGTRLSIL.

Only a few counts were recorded for this clone. This sequence joins TRBV30 and TRBJ2-5; D is possibly TRBD2 (6 bases). CDR3 length: 14 residues. V was pared by 2 bases and J by 3 bases, with 13 bases between. Germline CDR1 is GTSNPN and CDR2 is SVGIG (reference sequence). CDR3 loop: CAWSRGLGEETQYF. Here the CDR3 DNA reads TGTGCCTGGAGTCGGGGGTTGGGGGAAGAGACCCAGTACTTC.

This clone rates as medium-sized. V is TRBV10-2 and J is TRBJ2-7; no clear D gene. The length of the CDR3 is 11 residues. The germline CDR1 and CDR2 sequences are WSHSY and SAAADI. V lost 9 bases to trimming and J lost 3 bases, with 9 bases between them. For the CDR3, the DNA is TGCGCCAGTACCGTTAACTACGAGCAGTACTTC. Amino acid sequence: CASTVNYEQYF.

The V call is TRBV9, the J call TRBJ1-4; possibly TRBD1 for D (5 bases). The CDR3 is 15 residues long. CDR1 SGDLS and CDR2 YYNGEE come from the germline V gene. The V gene lost 4 bases and the J gene lost 7 bases, with 17 bases spanning the gap. Here the CDR3 reads CASSSVFLGGEKLFF. The CDR3 DNA follows: TGTGCCAGCAGCTCCGTTTTTCTGGGGGGTGAAAAACTGTTTTTT.

The rearrangement links TRBV2 to TRBJ2-6; TRBD2 matches at 7 bases. From germline, CDR1 is SNHLY and CDR2 FYNNEI. The CDR3 runs 16 residues. V trimming: 5 bases; J trimming: 0 bases; junction bases outside the gene matches: 4. The CDR3 DNA is TGTGCCAGCAGTACAAGCGGGGCCTCTGGGGCCAACGTCCTGACTTTC. Translated, it gives CASSTSGASGANVLTF. Full variable domain (missing parts from reference TRBV2 and TRBJ2-6): EPEVTQTPSHQVTQMGQEVILRCVPISNHLYFYWYRQILGQKVEFLVSFYNNEISEKSEIFDDQFSVERPDGSNFTLKIRSTKLEDSAMYFCASSTSGASGANVLTFGAGSRLTVL.

The chain employs TRBV7-9 and TRBJ2-6, with a tentative D call TRBD1 (6 bases). Germline CDR1 and CDR2: SEHNR and FQNEAQ (reference sequence). The CDR3 contains 16 residues. Trimming took 1 base from V and 4 from J, leaving 11 bases between them. CDR3 in DNA: TGTGCCAGCAGCTTAGGGGCAGGGGTCGGGGCCAACGTCCTGACTTTC. Its translation is CASSLGAGVGANVLTF.

The chain's CDR3 is CASRPPGDEKLFF. The CDR3 nucleotides read TGTGCCAGTAGACCCCCGGGGGATGAAAAACTGTTTTTT. The chain couples TRBV2 to TRBJ1-4; TRBD1 might be the D (5 bases). The CDR3 is made up of 13 amino acids. Trimming cost V 9 bases and J 6 bases, with 14 bases left between them. The germline V gene has CDR1 SNHLY and CDR2 FYNNEI.

This rearrangement joins TRBV29-1 to TRBJ2-1; 11 positions match TRBD2. Germline V gene lookup returns CDR1 SQVTM and CDR2 ANQGSEA. The CDR3 length is 17 residues. The ends lost 0 bases at V and 8 bases at J; junction bases unmatched: 12. The CDR3 region is CSVEDPFTSGSRDEQFF. CDR3 nucleotides: TGCAGCGTTGAAGATCCCTTTACTAGCGGGAGTAGGGATGAGCAGTTCTTC.

The chain recombines TRBV19 with TRBJ1-5; D is undetermined. CDR1 and CDR2 (germline): LNHDA, SQIVND (reference sequence). Trimming shortened V by 5 bases and J by 6 bases, and 8 bases separated the two germline ends. The CDR3 runs 12 residues. The CDR3 DNA is TGTGCCAGTAGTGGAAGTTTTCAGCCCCAGCATTTT. Its translation is CASSGSFQPQHF.

J is TRBJ2-5 and V is TRBV5-1, with 9 bases identical to TRBD2. Per the germline V gene, CDR1 is SGHRS and CDR2 is YFSETQ. This CDR3 has 13 residues. V dropped 5 bases and J dropped 4; count of bases not matched to a gene: 3. CDR3: CASSPGLAETQYF. CDR3 DNA sequence: TGCGCCAGCAGTCCGGGACTAGCAGAGACCCAGTACTTC.

The chain combines TRBV5-1 with TRBJ1-5, with D unclear. The CDR3 is made up of 13 amino acids. Trimming cost V 0 bases and J 3 bases, with 4 bases left between them. Germline CDR1 and CDR2: SGHRS and YFSETQ. CDR3 sequence: CASSLDVNQPQHF. The CDR3 region has the DNA TGCGCCAGCAGCTTGGATGTCAATCAGCCCCAGCATTTT.

The rearrangement joins TRBV6-1 to TRBJ1-1; the match to TRBD1 covers 8 bases. The CDR3 length is 16 residues. From germline, CDR1 is MNHNS and CDR2 SASEGT. V shed 4 bases and J 4 bases; nucleotides not matched to a gene: 11. The CDR3 bases are TGTGCCAGCAGTGCGGTTTCGACAGGGGCGGGCACTGAAGCTTTCTTT. As protein: CASSAVSTGAGTEAFF.

The chain links TRBV11-2 to TRBJ1-5, with TRBD1 identical over 7 bases. This CDR3 is 15 amino acids long. J was trimmed by 6 bases and V by 1 base; bases with no gene match: 6. Germline CDR1 reads SGHAT; CDR2 reads FQNNGV. CDR3 DNA: TGTGCCAGCAGCTTAGGCCAGACAGGGTTTCAGCCCCAGCATTTT. Amino acids: CASSLGQTGFQPQHF.

The count of this clone is one. The identical CDR3 is also encoded by other nucleotide sequences in the sample. The chain has TRBV27 and TRBJ1-1; 9 bases match TRBD1. The V gene end was trimmed by 4 bases and the J gene end by 5 bases; junction bases not matched to a gene: 8. The CDR3 covers 15 residues. Per germline, CDR1 MNHEY and CDR2 SMNVEV (reference sequence). The CDR3 loop is CASSSFRDRDTEAFF. CDR3 nucleotides: TGTGCCAGCAGTTCTTTCCGGGACAGGGATACTGAAGCTTTCTTT.

The rearrangement joins TRBV30 to TRBJ1-6; D uncertain. CDR1 is GTSNPN, CDR2 SVGIG, per germline (reference sequence). This CDR3 has 17 amino acids. Between the trimmed V and J ends, which lost 1 base and 0 bases, there was a span of 13 bases. The CDR3, as DNA: TGTGCCTGGAGTGAGGACGCCGCGCGCTCCTATAATTCACCCCTCCACTTT. Translation: CAWSEDAARSYNSPLHF.

The count of this clone is one. This chain joins TRBV5-6 and TRBJ1-2; TRBD1 matches at 11 bases. Germline assignment: CDR1 SGHDT and CDR2 YYEEEE. The CDR3 consists of 15 residues. V lost 0 bases to trimming and J lost 8 bases; unmatched junction nucleotides: 6. CDR3: CASSLGPDRGQGYTF. In DNA form, the CDR3 reads TGTGCCAGCAGCTTGGGCCCGGACAGGGGGCAAGGCTACACCTTC.

The chain combines TRBV4-1 with TRBJ2-1; possibly TRBD1 for D (7 bases). Trimming removed 0 bases at V and 9 bases at J, with 12 bases between. The CDR3 length is 14 residues. The germline CDR1 and CDR2 sequences are MGHRA and YSYEKL. CDR3 protein: CASSQEQGTREQFF. For the CDR3, the DNA is TGCGCCAGCAGCCAAGAACAGGGGACTCGTGAGCAGTTCTTC.

The J gene is TRBJ1-6, the V gene TRBV2, with unresolved D. The CDR3 has 12 residues. Trimming removed 9 bases at V and 8 bases at J, with 11 bases between. The germline V gene encodes CDR1 SNHLY and CDR2 FYNNEI. Here the CDR3 reads CASNSGYSPLHF. Written as DNA, the CDR3 is TGTGCCAGTAATTCAGGATATTCACCCCTCCACTTT. Together with reference TRBV2 and TRBJ1-6, the CDR3 gives the full variable domain: EPEVTQTPSHQVTQMGQEVILRCVPISNHLYFYWYRQILGQKVEFLVSFYNNEISEKSEIFDDQFSVERPDGSNFTLKIRSTKLEDSAMYFCASNSGYSPLHFGNGTRLTVT.

This sequence joins TRBV6-8 and TRBJ1-5; 7 bases align to TRBD1. CDR1 and CDR2 (germline): MNHGY, SAAAGT. The V segment lost 2 bases and the J segment 1 base; nucleotides outside the gene matches: 14. The length of the CDR3 is 19 residues. In DNA, the CDR3 is TGTGCCAGCAGTTACCCACAGGTAGACAGGGATGGAAGCAATCAGCCCCAGCATTTT. Translation: CASSYPQVDRDGSNQPQHF.

The genes are TRBV27 and TRBJ1-1; no clear D. The CDR3 contains 14 residues. From germline, CDR1 is MNHEY and CDR2 SMNVEV (reference sequence). With 6 bases removed from V and 6 bases from J, the gap between germline ends came to 17 bases. The CDR3 DNA is TGTGCCAGCAGGCCCGCCCGAAGGATAGCTGAAGCTTTCTTT. Amino acid sequence: CASRPARRIAEAFF.

The genes are TRBV30 and TRBJ1-3; 7 nucleotides agree with TRBD1. J lost 1 base, V lost 0 bases, and 6 bases had no gene match. Germline V CDR1 and CDR2: GTSNPN, SVGIG (reference sequence). The CDR3 totals 16 residues. The CDR3 region has the DNA TGTGCCTGGAGTGTACGGGCAGGGGGATCTGGAAACACCATATATTTT. Translation gives CAWSVRAGGSGNTIYF.

The CDR3 region is CSADLGDTQYF. Written as DNA, the CDR3 is TGCAGTGCTGATCTAGGAGATACGCAGTATTTT. The chain joins TRBV20-1 to TRBJ2-3; no definite D call. CDR1 and CDR2 from the germline V gene are DFQATT and SNEGSKA (reference sequence). The CDR3 runs 11 residues. Trimming took 5 bases from V and 5 from J, leaving 8 bases between them.